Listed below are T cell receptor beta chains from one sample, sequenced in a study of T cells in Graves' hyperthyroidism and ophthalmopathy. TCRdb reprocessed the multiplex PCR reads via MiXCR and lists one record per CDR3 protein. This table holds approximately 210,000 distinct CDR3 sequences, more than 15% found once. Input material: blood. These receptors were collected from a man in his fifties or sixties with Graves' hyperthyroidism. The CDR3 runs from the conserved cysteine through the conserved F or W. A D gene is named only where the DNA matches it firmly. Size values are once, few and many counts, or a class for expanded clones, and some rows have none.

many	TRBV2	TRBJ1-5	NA	TGTGCCAGCAGTGAACAGACTAGCAATCAGCCCCAGCATTTT	CASSEQTSNQPQHF
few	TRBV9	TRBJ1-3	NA	TGTGCCAGCAGCCTGAGCCGAGGACCGAGCTCTGGAAACACCATATATTTT	CASSLSRGPSSGNTIYF
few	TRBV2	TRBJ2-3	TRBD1	TGTGCCAGCAATCTCGGACAGGGTTGGACAGATACGCAGTATTTT	CASNLGQGWTDTQYF
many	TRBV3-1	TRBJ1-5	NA	TGTGCCAGCAGCCAAGCTAGCAATCAGCCCCAGCATTTT	CASSQASNQPQHF
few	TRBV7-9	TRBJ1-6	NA	TGTGCCAGCAGCTTAGGACAGCAAAATTCACCCCTCCACTTT	CASSLGQQNSPLHF
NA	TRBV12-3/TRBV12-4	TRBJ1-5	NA	TGTGCCAGCAGTTCCCGCCAGGGAGGGAGCAATCAGCCCCAGCATTTT	CASSSRQGGSNQPQHF
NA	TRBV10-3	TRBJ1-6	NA	TGTGCCTCCCGGGAGGGGAATTCACCCCTCCACTTT	CASREGNSPLHF
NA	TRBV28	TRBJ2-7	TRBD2	TGTGCCAGCAGTGCCTCCGGGAGCGGGAGGGCCCACGAGCAGTACTTC	CASSASGSGRAHEQYF
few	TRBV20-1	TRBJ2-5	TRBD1	TGCAGTGCTAGTCTACAAGGGACAGGAGAAGAGACCCAGTACTTC	CSASLQGTGEETQYF
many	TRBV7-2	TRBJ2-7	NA	TGTGCCAGCAGCTCGCGGACAGACCTCTCCTACGAGCAGTACTTC	CASSSRTDLSYEQYF
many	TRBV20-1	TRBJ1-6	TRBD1	TGCAGTGCTTTAACAGGGGACGGTTCACCCCTCCACTTT	CSALTGDGSPLHF
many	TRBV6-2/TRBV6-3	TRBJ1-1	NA	TGTGCCAGCAGTGGGGCCGGGCCCTACACTGAAGCTTTCTTT	CASSGAGPYTEAFF
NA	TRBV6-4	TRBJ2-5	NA	TGTGCCAGCACCGACGAAAGGAGACCCGCACGGACGACCCAGTACTTC	CASTDERRPARTTQYF
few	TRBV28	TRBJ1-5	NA	TGTGCCAGCAGTTCCGGTGGAGGGACCCACCAGCCCCAGCATTTT	CASSSGGGTHQPQHF
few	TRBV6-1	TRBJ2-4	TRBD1	TGTGCCAGCAGCCACGGCGTTGGGACAGGGGGCAACATTCAGTACTTC	CASSHGVGTGGNIQYF
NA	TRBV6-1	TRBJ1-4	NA	TGTGCCAGCAATGAAGGGCTGAGTACGAATGAAAAACTGTTTTTT	CASNEGLSTNEKLFF
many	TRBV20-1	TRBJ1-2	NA	TGCAGTGCAACCTTCCGGGCCCACCTTAACTATGGCTACACCTTC	CSATFRAHLNYGYTF